These T cell receptor beta chains were read from a single sample in a study of T-cell memory formation after mild COVID-19. TCRdb ran MiXCR on the 5' RACE reads and lists one entry per CDR3 protein. The sample holds 500,000 to 550,000 distinct CDR3 sequences, roughly 22% seen once. Specimen: PBMCs or a T cell subset sorted from them (not recorded which). The origin of the receptors is an adult woman who had mild COVID-19 (a few samples of this study predate the infection). Cell type and time point are not known. Both conserved end residues are part of each CDR3. The D gene is left open where the match is weak. A clone size is listed for some rows: how often the clone was seen (once, few, many), or a class if it is expanded.

clone size	D gene	V gene	J gene	CDR3 DNA	CDR3 protein
.	.	TRBV19	TRBJ1-5	TGTGCCAGTAGTAAGCAGGACCTTAGCAATCAGCCCCAGCATTTT	CASSKQDLSNQPQHF
.	.	TRBV12-3/TRBV12-4	TRBJ2-2	TGTGCCAGCAGTTGGACGGGGAGGACGAACACCGGGGAGCTGTTTTTT	CASSWTGRTNTGELFF
few	.	TRBV5-1	TRBJ2-3	TGCGCCAGCAGCTTCAATCCGGGACTGAACACAGATACGCAGTATTTT	CASSFNPGLNTDTQYF
few	.	TRBV12-3/TRBV12-4	TRBJ2-2	TGTGCCAGCAGTGATAGGTTTCCTTCGAACACCGGGGAGCTGTTTTTT	CASSDRFPSNTGELFF
few	TRBD2	TRBV7-2	TRBJ2-1	TGTGCCAGCAGCCGAGGACTAGCGGGAGAAGTTTGGAGGAAGCAGTTCTTC	CASSRGLAGEVWRKQFF
.	TRBD1	TRBV7-8	TRBJ1-6	TGTGCCAGCAGCTTAGGGAGTCAAGAAGACAGGGTTGAGGAGAATTCACCCCTCCACTTT	CASSLGSQEDRVEENSPLHF
many	TRBD1	TRBV7-9	TRBJ2-3	TGTGCCAGCAGCCTAACCTTTGACGGGACAGGGGATACGCAGTATTTT	CASSLTFDGTGDTQYF
few	TRBD2	TRBV7-3	TRBJ2-3	TGTGCCAGCAGCTTTAGCGGGAGTCCAGATACGCAGTATTTT	CASSFSGSPDTQYF
few	TRBD2	TRBV4-2	TRBJ2-7	TGTGCCAGCAGCCAAGATGGTAGCGGGAGGTCCTACGAGCAGTACTTC	CASSQDGSGRSYEQYF
.	.	TRBV24-1	TRBJ2-7	TGTGCCACCAGTGACCCCGCCGACGCCGAGCAGTACTTC	CATSDPADAEQYF
many	.	TRBV5-8	TRBJ2-1	TGTGCCAGCAGCTTGGTAGGACCATGGGGCAATGAGCAGTTCTTC	CASSLVGPWGNEQFF
.	.	TRBV5-5	TRBJ1-1	TGTGCCAGCAGCTTGGTGAAGGGGATTTACACTGAAGCTTTCTTT	CASSLVKGIYTEAFF
.	.	TRBV2	TRBJ2-2	TGTGCCAGCATTGCAGCCAAGACGAACACCGGGGAGCTGTTTTTT	CASIAAKTNTGELFF
.	.	TRBV7-9	TRBJ1-1	TGTGCCAGCAGCTTAGCAGGAGGGAGAAACACTGAAGCTTTCTTT	CASSLAGGRNTEAFF
few	.	TRBV7-6	TRBJ1-1	TGTGCCAGCAGCCTAACCCCTGGGACTGAAGCTTTCTTT	CASSLTPGTEAFF
.	.	TRBV4-1	TRBJ1-1	TGCGCCAGCAGAGGGGTAGGGAGCACTGAAGCTTTCTTT	CASRGVGSTEAFF
few	.	TRBV21-1	TRBJ2-5	TGTGCCAGCAGCAATAATCGGACCGCCCTGCAAGAGACCCAGTACTTC	CASSNNRTALQETQYF
few	.	TRBV24-1	TRBJ2-3	TGTGCCACCAGCCCTCCGGGACCTCTGGCCACAGATACGCAGTATTTT	CATSPPGPLATDTQYF
.	.	TRBV7-6	TRBJ2-7	TGTGCCAGCAGCCTGCCGGGATCAGACTACGAGCAGTACTTC	CASSLPGSDYEQYF
.	.	TRBV7-2	TRBJ2-3	TGTGCCAGCAGCCGAGGGAGCGGGAGCACAGATACGCAGTATTTT	CASSRGSGSTDTQYF
once	.	TRBV29-1	TRBJ2-7	TGCAGCGCCTTGGGGGTCGAGCAGTACTTC	CSALGVEQYF
few	TRBD2	TRBV5-1	TRBJ2-1	TGCGCCAGCAGCTACCTAGCGGGAGGGCCTAGCTCCTACAATGAGCAGTTCTTC	CASSYLAGGPSSYNEQFF
.	TRBD2	TRBV7-9	TRBJ2-1	TGTGCCAGCAGCCACTTTGGACTAGCGGGAGTTGATGAGCAGTTCTTC	CASSHFGLAGVDEQFF
.	.	TRBV5-1	TRBJ2-1	TGCGCCAGCAGCTTGGACGGGAATTTCGATGAGCAGTTCTTC	CASSLDGNFDEQFF
.	.	TRBV16	TRBJ1-5	TGTGCCAGCAGCCAATTTGCAGGGCTAAATCAGCCCCAGCATTTT	CASSQFAGLNQPQHF
few	TRBD2	TRBV11-2	TRBJ2-1	TGTGCCAGCAGCGCAGCGGGGGGGGCCAATGAGCAGTTCTTC	CASSAAGGANEQFF
.	TRBD1	TRBV12-3/TRBV12-4	TRBJ1-2	TGTGCCAGCACCCTAACCCCCCAGGACAGGGCAGACGATGGCTACACCTTC	CASTLTPQDRADDGYTF
.	TRBD2	TRBV11-2	TRBJ2-5	TGTGCCAGCAGCTTGGTTACTAGCGACGGGACCCAGTACTTC	CASSLVTSDGTQYF
.	.	TRBV6-2/TRBV6-3	TRBJ2-1	TGTGCCAGCAGTTACTCGAGTAGTGGTGAGCAGTTCTTC	CASSYSSSGEQFF
few	TRBD1	TRBV5-1	TRBJ2-5	TGCGCCAGCAGCTTGGGGGACAGGGGAGGAGTAGAGACCCAGTACTTC	CASSLGDRGGVETQYF
.	.	TRBV7-6	TRBJ1-1	TGTGCCAGCAGCTATCGTTTGGGGGGAATGAACACTGAAGCTTTCTTT	CASSYRLGGMNTEAFF
few	.	TRBV24-1	TRBJ2-7	TGTGCCACCAGTGCTCAGGGTGGCTACGAGCAGTACTTC	CATSAQGGYEQYF
.	.	TRBV7-2	TRBJ2-3	TGTGCCAGCAGCACACAAGTTGGGGGGGCCGGCACAGATACGCAGTATTTT	CASSTQVGGAGTDTQYF
few	.	TRBV7-2	TRBJ2-3	TGTGCCAGCAGCTTGGAGGTTAGACGCACAGATACGCAGTATTTT	CASSLEVRRTDTQYF
.	.	TRBV15	TRBJ1-2	TGTGCCACCAGTTCAGGGTCCTACTATGGCTACACCTTC	CATSSGSYYGYTF
.	.	TRBV18	TRBJ2-3	TGTGCCAGCTCACCACCGGGCGCCTTCACAGATACGCAGTATTTT	CASSPPGAFTDTQYF
.	.	TRBV12-3/TRBV12-4	TRBJ2-3	TGTGCCAGCAGAAGAACTAGCTTGCTCACAGATACGCAGTATTTT	CASRRTSLLTDTQYF
few	.	TRBV7-6	TRBJ2-7	TGTGCCAGCAGCCCACGCGGGACAGTACCCTACGAGCAGTACTTC	CASSPRGTVPYEQYF
.	TRBD2	TRBV7-9	TRBJ2-5	TGTGCCAGCAGCTTAGTGCTAGCGGGACAAGAGACCCAGTACTTC	CASSLVLAGQETQYF
.	TRBD1	TRBV29-1	TRBJ2-7	TGCAGCGTTGAATTTATCGGGACAGGGGATTACGAGCAGTACTTC	CSVEFIGTGDYEQYF